Below are 31 T cell receptor beta chains sequenced from a single sample in a study of T cells in Graves' hyperthyroidism and ophthalmopathy. TCR beta CDR3 sequences were amplified from RNA transcripts. TCR CDR3 regions were first amplified by RT-PCR with HTBI primers. TCRdb processed the multiplex PCR reads anew with MiXCR; each CDR3 protein has one entry. The table lists 340,000 or so distinct CDR3 sequences, approximately 15% of them singletons. The sample taken for sequencing was blood. All receptors derive from a man aged 25-40 years with Graves' hyperthyroidism.

This clonotype was observed many times. The V and J genes are TRBV6-1 and TRBJ2-3, with 9 positions matching TRBD2. Per the germline V gene, CDR1 is MNHNS and CDR2 is SASEGT. The CDR3 is made up of 17 amino acids. The V and J ends lost 2 bases and 2 bases, in that order; junction bases with no gene match: 8. The CDR3 protein is CASSERPWTSDTDTQYF. The CDR3 DNA reads TGTGCCAGCAGTGAACGTCCCTGGACTAGCGACACAGATACGCAGTATTTT.

Ten or more counts support this clonotype. This rearrangement joins TRBV29-1 to TRBJ1-1; no clear D gene. The germline V and J ends were trimmed by 4 bases and 1 base, with 7 bases remaining between them. Germline assignment: CDR1 SQVTM and CDR2 ANQGSEA. The CDR3 spans 12 residues. For the CDR3, the DNA is TGCAGCGTTGTACGCGGGAACACTGAAGCTTTCTTT. Amino acids: CSVVRGNTEAFF. The whole variable domain, filled in from reference TRBV29-1 and TRBJ1-1, reads SAVISQKPSRDICQRGTSLTIQCQVDSQVTMMFWYRQQPGQSLTLIATANQGSEATYESGFVIDKFPISRPNLTFSTLTVSNMSPEDSSIYLCSVVRGNTEAFFGQGTRLTVV.

The chain joins TRBV6-1 to TRBJ1-2; D unclear. The CDR3 runs 14 residues. Trimming left V 7 bases short and J 0 bases short, with 12 bases between. Germline V gene lookup returns CDR1 MNHNS and CDR2 SASEGT. In DNA, the CDR3 is TGTGCCAGCATCCGGGCCCCAGCTAACTATGGCTACACCTTC. Its translation: CASIRAPANYGYTF.

The rearrangement uses TRBV2 and TRBJ2-7; 7 nucleotides agree with TRBD1. The J segment lost 7 bases and the V segment lost 8 bases, leaving 8 bases of the junction unmatched. The CDR3 sequence is 12 residues long. Germline V lookup: CDR1 SNHLY, CDR2 FYNNEI. Here the CDR3 reads CASRRQGREQYF. In DNA form, the CDR3 reads TGTGCCAGCCGTAGACAGGGCCGGGAGCAGTACTTC.

This clonotype was seen a few times. J is TRBJ2-3 and V is TRBV2, with 15 positions matching TRBD2. The V and J ends lost 3 bases and 3 bases, in that order; junction bases with no gene match: 4. This CDR3 has 17 amino acids. Germline values: CDR1 SNHLY, CDR2 FYNNEI. In DNA form, the CDR3 reads TGTGCCAGCAGTGAGGGGACTAGCGGGAGGATAACAGATACGCAGTATTTT. Encoded protein: CASSEGTSGRITDTQYF.

There are many counts of this clonotype. The genes are TRBV18 and TRBJ1-1; no firm D call. The V end lost 2 bases, the J end lost 5 bases, and 9 bases lay between the germline ends. The CDR3 is made up of 13 amino acids. The germline CDR1 and CDR2 sequences are KGHSH and LQKENI. CDR3 sequence (DNA): TGTGCCAGCTCACCAGGGGTTGGGACTGAAGCTTTCTTT. Translation gives CASSPGVGTEAFF.

Many counts were recorded for this clonotype. V is TRBV3-1 and J is TRBJ2-1; TRBD1 aligns across 8 bases. This CDR3 has 15 residues. CDR1 and CDR2 from the germline V gene are LGHDT and YNNKEL (reference sequence). Germline trimming cut 5 bases from V and 6 bases from J; bases unmatched to any gene: 9. Here the CDR3 reads CASSVPGGLPNEQFF. DNA for the CDR3: TGTGCCAGCAGCGTACCAGGGGGCCTTCCCAATGAGCAGTTCTTC.

This clonotype has only a few counts. The chain combines TRBV20-1 with TRBJ2-7; 9 bases line up with TRBD1. The CDR3 is 12 amino acids. The germline CDR1 and CDR2 sequences are DFQATT and SNEGSKA (reference sequence). V lost 4 bases, J lost 7 bases, and 5 bases stayed unmatched. The CDR3 loop reads CSATGTGFEQYF. The DNA of the CDR3 is TGCAGTGCTACCGGGACAGGGTTTGAGCAGTACTTC.

J is TRBJ2-7 and V is TRBV30; TRBD1 matches 9 bases. V lost 2 bases and J lost 5; bases outside the gene matches: 4. The CDR3 runs 13 residues. Germline V gene sequence: CDR1 GTSNPN, CDR2 SVGIG (reference sequence). The CDR3 DNA reads TGTGCCTGGAGTTTGGGACAGGGAGACGAGCAGTACTTC. Encoded protein: CAWSLGQGDEQYF.

The chain links TRBV6-5 to TRBJ1-5, with TRBD1 identical over 10 bases. The CDR3 is 16 amino acids. Germline loops: CDR1 MNHEY, CDR2 SVGAGI. The V gene end was trimmed by 4 bases and the J gene end by 3 bases; junction bases not matched to a gene: 6. The CDR3 loop reads CASSSSDRGTNQPQHF. The CDR3, as DNA: TGTGCCAGCAGTTCCTCGGACAGGGGGACCAATCAGCCCCAGCATTTT.

This clonotype was detected many times. The gene calls are TRBV10-3 and TRBJ2-7; 11 bases are shared with TRBD1. The V gene's germline CDR1 is ENHRY and CDR2 SYGVKD. Unmatched junction bases numbered 9, after V lost 6 bases and J lost 5 bases. This CDR3 region has 15 residues. The CDR3 coding sequence is TGTGCCATCAGCCCCGCCGGACAGGGGGCCCACGAGCAGTACTTC. Translated: CAISPAGQGAHEQYF.

Concerning this clonotype: A read error may be the cause here, since a much bigger clone is one base away. J is TRBJ2-7 and V is TRBV7-2; D is perhaps TRBD1 or TRBD2 (5 bases each). Germline values: CDR1 SGHTA, CDR2 FQGNSA. Trimming stripped 4 bases from V and 7 bases from J, with 17 bases between. This CDR3 region has 14 residues. In nucleotides, the CDR3 is TGTGCCAGCAGCTCCCGGGACCACCAGAATGAGCAGTACTTC. Its protein product is CASSSRDHQNEQYF. The full variable domain, with the rest looked up from reference TRBV7-2 and TRBJ2-7, is GAGVSQSPSNKVTEKGKDVELRCDPISGHTALYWYRQSLGQGLEFLIYFQGNSAPDKSGLPSDRFSAERTGGSVSTLTIQRTQQEDSAVYLCASSSRDHQNEQYFGPGTRLTVT.

This clonotype was detected ten times or more. The V and J genes are TRBV27 and TRBJ2-7; D tentatively reads TRBD1 or TRBD2 (5 bases each). The V end lost 2 bases, the J end lost 2 bases, and 13 bases lay between the germline ends. CDR3 size: 15 residues. Per the germline V gene, CDR1 is MNHEY and CDR2 is SMNVEV (reference sequence). The CDR3 protein is CASSLKGDGTYEQYF. The CDR3 DNA is TGTGCCAGCAGTTTAAAAGGGGACGGGACCTACGAGCAGTACTTC.

This clonotype was detected only a few times. V gene TRBV5-1 combines with J gene TRBJ1-4; no firm D call. The V and J ends lost 3 bases and 9 bases respectively, with 12 bases between them. The CDR3 spans 13 residues. Germline lookup yields CDR1 SGHRS and CDR2 YFSETQ. For the CDR3, the DNA is TGCGCCAGCAGCTCTGACCCAAGAAAAAAACTGTTTTTT. Its translation: CASSSDPRKKLFF.

Many counts were recorded for this clonotype. This CDR3 reads CSAIPARTENIQYF. Here the CDR3 DNA reads TGCAGTGCAATCCCCGCGAGGACAGAGAACATTCAGTACTTC. The V and J genes are TRBV20-1 and TRBJ2-4; D is possibly TRBD1 (6 bases). CDR3 length: 14 residues. CDR1 is DFQATT, CDR2 SNEGSKA, per germline (reference sequence). Trimming left V 6 bases short and J 7 bases short, with 19 bases between.

CDR3 sequence (DNA): TGTGCCAGCAGCAGCCGCCGGGCCTCCGGCGACAGATACACGCAGTATTTT. Translated, it gives CASSSRRASGDRYTQYF. This rearrangement joins TRBV7-6 to TRBJ2-3; D is perhaps TRBD1 (5 bases). The CDR3 is 17 residues long. CDR1 and CDR2 from the germline V gene are SGHVS and FNYEAQ. V was pared by 5 bases and J by 9 bases, with 27 bases between.

The chain employs TRBV7-3 and TRBJ1-4; D ambiguous. V dropped 1 base and J dropped 15 bases, with 12 bases sitting between them. The CDR3 is made up of 12 amino acids. CDR1 is SGHTA and CDR2 is FQGTGA in the germline V gene. CDR3 in amino acids: CASSLRRPVLFF. The CDR3 region has the DNA TGTGCCAGCAGCTTAAGGCGGCCTGTCTTGTTTTTT.

This clonotype was detected many times. This chain connects TRBV28 to TRBJ1-2, with D maybe TRBD1 (5 bases). This CDR3 region has 15 residues. Trimming took off 3 bases at V and 4 bases at J, with 15 bases between the two ends. The germline CDR1 and CDR2 sequences are MDHEN and SYDVKM. The CDR3 region is CASSFLTGGPYGYTF. The CDR3 DNA sequence: TGTGCCAGCAGTTTCCTCACCGGGGGTCCCTATGGCTACACCTTC.

Of note for this clonotype: Germline and junction disagree at one end, which may indicate a read error. The genes are TRBV18 and TRBJ2-7, with D tentatively TRBD1 (7 bases). Germline V CDR1 and CDR2: KGHSH, LQKENI. The CDR3 has 14 amino acids. CDR3: CVSSGQEGIFEQYF. In nucleotides, the CDR3 is TGTGTCAGCTCCGGACAGGAGGGGATTTTCGAGCAGTACTTC.

This clonotype was observed at least ten times. The rearrangement uses TRBV28 and TRBJ2-3; D unclear. The CDR3 sequence is 19 residues long. V lost 5 bases and J lost 1, with 25 bases in between. The germline CDR1 and CDR2 sequences are MDHEN and SYDVKM. CDR3: CASSQPPRLRVRGTDTQYF. The CDR3, as DNA: TGTGCCAGCAGTCAACCCCCCCGTTTAAGGGTCCGGGGCACAGATACGCAGTATTTT.

This clonotype was observed at least ten times. CDR3 sequence: CASSLAIGHSGRGEQYF. The CDR3 DNA follows: TGTGCCAGCAGCTTAGCGATAGGGCATAGCGGGAGAGGCGAGCAGTACTTC. The chain carries TRBV7-6 and TRBJ2-7, with 9 bases lining up with TRBD2. This CDR3 comprises 17 residues. Per germline, CDR1 SGHVS and CDR2 FNYEAQ. The V segment lost 0 bases and the J segment 6 bases; nucleotides outside the gene matches: 12.

Notes on this clonotype: Since a much larger clone is just one base distant, this may be a read error. This chain links TRBV9 with TRBJ2-3; D is possibly TRBD1 (6 bases). Germline-derived CDR1 and CDR2 are SGDLS and YYNGEE. The CDR3 length is 14 residues. Trimming left V 0 bases short and J 2 bases short, with 7 bases between. CDR3 amino acids: CASSVDRATDTQYF. CDR3 DNA sequence: TGTGCCAGCAGCGTAGACAGGGCCACAGATACGCAGTATTTT.

This clonotype was detected many times. The rearrangement links TRBV2 to TRBJ1-1; 8 nucleotides line up with TRBD1. J gave up 3 bases and V 6 bases, and 3 bases lay outside the gene matches. CDR1 and CDR2 (germline): SNHLY, FYNNEI. CDR3 length: 13 residues. Here the CDR3 reads CASSPDRDTEAFF. Here the CDR3 DNA reads TGTGCCAGCAGCCCGGACAGGGACACTGAAGCTTTCTTT.

The table lists this clonotype with many counts. This chain uses TRBV12-3 or TRBV12-4 with TRBJ1-3; TRBD1 is a possible D gene (5 bases). CDR3 length equals 15 residues. V shed 6 bases and J shed 2 bases, with 14 bases lying between them. Written as DNA, the CDR3 is TGTGCCAGCAGCCAGGGTCAAGTCCCTGGAAACACCATATATTTT. Translation gives CASSQGQVPGNTIYF.

This clonotype was recorded many times. The chain links TRBV12-3 or TRBV12-4 to TRBJ2-3; D perhaps matches TRBD2 (6 bases). This CDR3 spans 14 amino acids. V was trimmed by 3 bases and J by 1 base, leaving 8 bases between them. The CDR3 protein is CASSFERGTDTQYF. CDR3 nucleotide sequence: TGTGCCAGCAGTTTTGAGCGGGGCACAGATACGCAGTATTTT.

This clonotype appeared many times. The chain combines TRBV20-1 with TRBJ2-7; D is undetermined. Germline V lookup: CDR1 DFQATT, CDR2 SNEGSKA (reference sequence). The length of the CDR3 is 11 residues. Trimming took off 6 bases at V and 6 bases at J, with 12 bases between the two ends. The CDR3 loop is CSAQKSVEQYF. Written as DNA, the CDR3 is TGCAGTGCCCAGAAGAGCGTCGAGCAGTACTTC.

The table lists this clonotype with many counts. V gene TRBV20-1 combines with J gene TRBJ1-1, with TRBD1 matching over 7 bases. Trimming took 5 bases from V and 0 from J; bases not matched to a gene: 9. CDR3 length equals 15 residues. The germline V gene has CDR1 DFQATT and CDR2 SNEGSKA (reference sequence). The CDR3 region is CSAEDRPSVNTEAFF. In DNA, the CDR3 is TGCAGTGCTGAGGACAGGCCCTCCGTGAACACTGAAGCTTTCTTT.

This clonotype came up a few times. This chain uses TRBV7-2 with TRBJ2-5; 8 bases match TRBD1. Germline V CDR1 and CDR2: SGHTA, FQGNSA. The CDR3 is 14 residues long. Trimming cost V 4 bases and J 2 bases; bases outside gene matches: 3. CDR3 loop: CASSSRQGQETQYF. In DNA, the CDR3 is TGTGCCAGCAGCTCCCGACAGGGGCAAGAGACCCAGTACTTC.

This clonotype has ten or more counts. The rearrangement uses TRBV7-9 and TRBJ2-7, with D perhaps TRBD1 (5 bases). V lost 1 base and J lost 2, with 9 bases in between. Germline V gene lookup returns CDR1 SEHNR and CDR2 FQNEAQ (reference sequence). The CDR3 is made up of 14 amino acids. CDR3 coding DNA: TGTGCCAGCAGCTTAGTACAGGATCCCTACGAGCAGTACTTC. Its translation is CASSLVQDPYEQYF.

The chain uses TRBV18 and TRBJ2-3, with 10 bases aligning to TRBD1. CDR1 is KGHSH, CDR2 LQKENI, per germline. V was clipped by 6 bases and J by 2 bases; unmatched bases: 8. The CDR3 sequence is 16 residues long. This CDR3 is CASSQDRGPITDTQYF. DNA of the CDR3: TGTGCCAGCTCCCAAGACAGGGGGCCGATCACAGATACGCAGTATTTT.

This clonotype was observed a few times. The chain links TRBV7-9 to TRBJ1-2; tentatively, D is TRBD1 (6 bases). The CDR3 consists of 14 residues. Deletions cut 11 bases from V and 5 bases from J, with 21 bases between. From germline, CDR1 is SEHNR and CDR2 FQNEAQ (reference sequence). The CDR3 region has the DNA TGTGCCGGAGGAGACAGGCGCGACGTTTATGGCTACACCTTC. Protein: CAGGDRRDVYGYTF.